This T cell receptor beta chain was sequenced during a study of blood T cell repertoires in COVID-19. Looking at the study overall: There were acute and convalescent COVID-19 samples, and they came from the United States, Italy and Spain. The cDNA or gDNA used as material had been derived from T cells, B-cell-depleted T cells, or PBMCs.

The length of the CDR3 is 17 residues. The germline V and J ends were trimmed by 4 bases and 5 bases, with 21 bases remaining between them. Germline V gene sequence: CDR1 SEHNR, CDR2 FQNEAQ (reference sequence). Authors' analysis steps: Counts of nucleated cells, estimated from reference gene primer amplification, were obtained. The data were produced by immunoSEQ multiplex PCR, yet TCRdb's version contains in-frame clones alone and is incomplete. Clone size and the V and J calls come from that table; the DNA yielded D and trimming. The sample yields hundreds of thousands of clones, around 86% seen once.

The receptor was isolated from a woman aged 25-40 years with active or convalescent COVID-19. The chain joins TRBV7-9 to TRBJ2-1, with a possible D match to TRBD2 (5 bases). Specimen: peripheral blood. CDR3 amino acids: CASSYRGFMAINNEQFF. In DNA form, the CDR3 reads TGTGCCAGCAGCTACCGGGGATTTATGGCAATCAACAATGAGCAGTTCTTC.